A selection of T cell receptor beta chains follows, all from one sample in a study of beta chain features in type 1 diabetes. Here immunoSEQ multiplex PCR was the method, and the copy in TCRdb shows in-frame clones only, minus some. The sample has approximately 170,000 clones, approximately 8% seen once. What was sequenced was central memory CD4+ T cells from blood. Receptors were obtained from a woman in her thirties or forties with type 1 diabetes. Both conserved end residues are part of each CDR3. The order of the fields is clone size, D gene, J gene, V gene, CDR3 protein, CDR3 DNA. The D gene is left open where the match is weak. The size entry is marked missing in some rows and otherwise reads once, few, many or a size class.

size: few; D: NA; J: TRBJ1-2; V: TRBV19; CDR3: CASSIQYTGPNYGYTF; DNA: TGTGCCAGTAGTATCCAATATACAGGACCTAACTATGGCTACACCTTC
size: few; D: NA; J: TRBJ1-4; V: TRBV30; CDR3: CAWRPTGATNEKLFF; DNA: TGTGCCTGGCGGCCAACGGGGGCAACTAATGAAAAACTGTTTTTT
size: NA; D: NA; J: TRBJ2-7; V: TRBV20-1; CDR3: CSALDSYEQYF; DNA: TGCAGTGCTCTGGACAGCTACGAGCAGTACTTC
size: NA; D: NA; J: TRBJ2-7; V: TRBV6-5; CDR3: CASSYWTADFGEQYF; DNA: TGTGCCAGCAGTTACTGGACAGCCGATTTCGGGGAGCAGTACTTC
size: NA; D: TRBD1; J: TRBJ2-5; V: TRBV27; CDR3: CASSSQGASRNQETQYF; DNA: TGTGCCAGCAGTTCACAGGGGGCTAGCAGGAACCAAGAGACCCAGTACTTC
size: NA; D: NA; J: TRBJ2-7; V: TRBV18; CDR3: CASSPPGGADVYEQYF; DNA: TGTGCCAGCTCACCACCCGGAGGCGCCGACGTCTACGAGCAGTACTTC
size: NA; D: NA; J: TRBJ2-3; V: TRBV30; CDR3: CAWSRESTDTQYF; DNA: TGTGCCTGGAGCCGGGAGAGCACAGATACGCAGTATTTT
size: few; D: TRBD2; J: TRBJ2-4; V: TRBV28; CDR3: CASSPWTSGRPNIQYF; DNA: TGTGCCAGCAGTCCCTGGACTAGCGGGAGACCAAACATTCAGTACTTC
size: NA; D: NA; J: TRBJ2-1; V: TRBV18; CDR3: CASSLLTVRVPNEQFF; DNA: TGTGCCAGCTCACTCCTCACAGTGAGGGTACCGAATGAGCAGTTCTTC
size: few; D: TRBD1; J: TRBJ1-1; V: TRBV18; CDR3: CASSPISGTATEAFF; DNA: TGTGCCAGCTCGCCTATCTCCGGGACAGCCACTGAAGCTTTCTTT
size: NA; D: TRBD2; J: TRBJ2-5; V: TRBV7-2; CDR3: CASSNQRGGRETQYF; DNA: TGTGCCAGCAGCAACCAGCGGGGGGGCCGGGAGACCCAGTACTTC
size: few; D: TRBD1; J: TRBJ2-4; V: TRBV9; CDR3: CASSVRGRRSKNIQYF; DNA: TGTGCCAGCAGCGTAAGGGGGCGGAGGTCCAAAAACATTCAGTACTTC
size: many; D: TRBD1; J: TRBJ2-7; V: TRBV30; CDR3: CAWRLPGQSYEQYF; DNA: TGTGCCTGGAGGCTTCCGGGACAGTCCTACGAGCAGTACTTC
size: NA; D: NA; J: TRBJ1-1; V: TRBV27; CDR3: CASSRSTGMNTEAFF; DNA: TGTGCCAGCAGTCGCAGCACAGGCATGAACACTGAAGCTTTCTTT
size: many; D: TRBD1; J: TRBJ2-7; V: TRBV28; CDR3: CASSEDRAYEQYF; DNA: TGTGCCAGCAGCGAGGACAGGGCCTACGAGCAGTACTTC
size: NA; D: TRBD1; J: TRBJ1-1; V: TRBV29-1; CDR3: CSVQGAANTEAFF; DNA: TGCAGCGTACAGGGGGCGGCTAACACTGAAGCTTTCTTT
size: few; D: NA; J: TRBJ1-1; V: TRBV7-2; CDR3: CASSLGDPTEAFF; DNA: TGTGCCAGCAGCTTAGGAGATCCTACTGAAGCTTTCTTT
size: few; D: NA; J: TRBJ2-5; V: TRBV18; CDR3: CASSPLTGTQYF; DNA: TGTGCCAGCTCACCACTAACAGGGACCCAGTACTTC
size: few; D: TRBD1; J: TRBJ2-7; V: TRBV7-2; CDR3: CASSPGQGENEQYF; DNA: TGTGCCAGCAGCCCAGGACAGGGGGAAAACGAGCAGTACTTC
size: few; D: TRBD1; J: TRBJ1-1; V: TRBV4-3; CDR3: CASSQAGQGRTEAFF; DNA: TGCGCCAGCAGCCAAGCCGGACAGGGTAGGACTGAAGCTTTCTTT
size: NA; D: TRBD1; J: TRBJ1-2; V: TRBV5-1; CDR3: CASSVGTGSLGGYTF; DNA: TGCGCCAGCAGCGTGGGGACAGGTTCCTTAGGAGGCTACACCTTC
size: NA; D: TRBD1; J: TRBJ1-5; V: TRBV5-4; CDR3: CASSLWTGDQPQHF; DNA: TGCGCCAGCAGCCTTTGGACAGGGGATCAGCCCCAGCATTTT